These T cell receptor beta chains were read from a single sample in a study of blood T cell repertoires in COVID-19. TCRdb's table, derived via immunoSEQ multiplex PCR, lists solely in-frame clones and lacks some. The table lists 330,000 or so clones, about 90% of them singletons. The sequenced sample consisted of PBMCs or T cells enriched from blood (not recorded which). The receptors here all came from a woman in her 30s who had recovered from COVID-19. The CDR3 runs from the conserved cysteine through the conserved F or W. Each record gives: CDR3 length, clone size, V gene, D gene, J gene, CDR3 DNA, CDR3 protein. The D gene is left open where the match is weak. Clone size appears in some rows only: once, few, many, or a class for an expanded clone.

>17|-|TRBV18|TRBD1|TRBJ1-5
TGTGCCAGCTCCTTGAGAGACAGGGATTATAGCAATCAGCCCCAGCATTTT
CASSLRDRDYSNQPQHF
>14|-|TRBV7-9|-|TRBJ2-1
TGTGCCAGCAGCGGTATCAGCTCCTACAATGAGCAGTTCTTC
CASSGISSYNEQFF
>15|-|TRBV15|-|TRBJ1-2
TGTGCCACCAGCAGAGGGCAGGGCCCCAACTATGGCTACACCTTC
CATSRGQGPNYGYTF
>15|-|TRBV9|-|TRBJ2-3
TGTGCCAGCAGCCTGCAGGGGGGCCGCACAGATACGCAGTATTTT
CASSLQGGRTDTQYF
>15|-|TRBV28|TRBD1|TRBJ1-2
TGTGCCAGCAGTTGGTGGTCAGGGGGGTACTATGGCTACACCTTC
CASSWWSGGYYGYTF
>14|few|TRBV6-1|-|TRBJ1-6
TGTGCCAGCAGTGAACACCGGGGGAATTCACCCCTCCACTTT
CASSEHRGNSPLHF
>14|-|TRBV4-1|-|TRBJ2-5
TGCGCCAGCAGCTATATACCCTGGAGGGAGACCCAGTACTTC
CASSYIPWRETQYF
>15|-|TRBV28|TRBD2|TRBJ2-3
TGTGCCAGCAGTCCGAGCGGGGCGAACACAGATACGCAGTATTTT
CASSPSGANTDTQYF
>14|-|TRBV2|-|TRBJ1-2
TGTGCCAGCAGGATGGACAGACTTAACTATGGCTACACCTTC
CASRMDRLNYGYTF
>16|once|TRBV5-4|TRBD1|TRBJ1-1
TGTGCCAGCAGCGTGGGACAGACCTCGGCGAACACTGAAGCTTTCTTT
CASSVGQTSANTEAFF
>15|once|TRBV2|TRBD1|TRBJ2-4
TGTGCCAGCAGCAGGGACAGGTTAGCCAAAAACATTCAGTACTTC
CASSRDRLAKNIQYF
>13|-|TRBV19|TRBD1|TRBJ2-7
TGTGCCAGTAGTGGGACAGGGGGCAACGAGCAGTACTTC
CASSGTGGNEQYF
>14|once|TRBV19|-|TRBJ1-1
TGTGCCAGTAGTAGAGGAGACCTGAACACTGAAGCTTTCTTT
CASSRGDLNTEAFF
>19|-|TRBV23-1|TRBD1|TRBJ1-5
TGCGCCAGCAGTCAATCAGCGGGCCAGGGGGCGATCGGCAATCAGCCCCAGCATTTT
CASSQSAGQGAIGNQPQHF
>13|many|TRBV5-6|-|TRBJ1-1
TGTGCCAGCAGCTTCGTAATCGCGGATGAAGCTTTCTTT
CASSFVIADEAFF
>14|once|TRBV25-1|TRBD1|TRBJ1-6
TGTGCCAGCAGTGATCACAGGGGGCAATCACCCCTCCACTTT
CASSDHRGQSPLHF
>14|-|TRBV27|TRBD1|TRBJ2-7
TGTGCCAGCAGTTTCGGGGACAGGGGTTACGAGCAGTACTTC
CASSFGDRGYEQYF
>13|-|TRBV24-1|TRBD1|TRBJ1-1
TGTGCCACCAGTGACCCGACAGGGGATGAAGCTTTCTTT
CATSDPTGDEAFF
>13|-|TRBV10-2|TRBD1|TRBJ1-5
TGCGCCAGCAGAATGACAGGGAATCAGCCCCAGCATTTT
CASRMTGNQPQHF
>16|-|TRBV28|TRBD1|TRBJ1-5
TGTGCCAGCAGCTCGGACAGGGGCCCCCGTGGTCAGCCCCAGCATTTT
CASSSDRGPRGQPQHF
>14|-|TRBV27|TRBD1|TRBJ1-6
TGTGCCAGCAGAGCCGGACAGGGAATTTCACCCCTCCACTTT
CASRAGQGISPLHF
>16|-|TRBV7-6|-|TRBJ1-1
TGTGCCAGCAGCCGTAGCGCAGACGGAATGAACACTGAAGCTTTCTTT
CASSRSADGMNTEAFF
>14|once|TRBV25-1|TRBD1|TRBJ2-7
TGTGCCAGCAGTGAGACAGGGGAAACCTACGAGCAGTACTTC
CASSETGETYEQYF
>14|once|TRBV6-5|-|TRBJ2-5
TGTGCCAGCACCCCAGTGGGGGCCGGGGAGACCCAGTACTTC
CASTPVGAGETQYF
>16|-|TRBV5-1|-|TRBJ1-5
TGCGCCAGCAGCATGGCTCCAGGAGGGGCAGGTCAGCCCCAGCATTTT
CASSMAPGGAGQPQHF
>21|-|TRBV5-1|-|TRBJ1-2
TGCGCCAGCAGCGTTGGGAGACCCCGATCTGGTGGGAAAGAAGCTAACTATGGCTACACCTTC
CASSVGRPRSGGKEANYGYTF
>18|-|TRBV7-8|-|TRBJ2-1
TGTGCCAGCAGCATGAACCCACCTGGGGGGGGCCTAAACAATGAGCAGTTCTTC
CASSMNPPGGGLNNEQFF
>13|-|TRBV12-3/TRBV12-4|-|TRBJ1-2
TGTGCCAGCAGTTTAGGGGCAGCTTATGGCTACACCTTC
CASSLGAAYGYTF
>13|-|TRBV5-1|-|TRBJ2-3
TGCGCCAGCAGGCGAAGCTTCACAGATACGCAGTATTTT
CASRRSFTDTQYF
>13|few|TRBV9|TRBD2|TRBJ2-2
TGTGCCAGTGCGGGGGCGAACACCGGGGAGCTGTTTTTT
CASAGANTGELFF
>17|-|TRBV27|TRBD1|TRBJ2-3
TGTGCCAGCAGTTTATGGGAGACAGGGGGCTTGCCAGATACGCAGTATTTT
CASSLWETGGLPDTQYF